The 22 T cell receptor beta chains listed next were all sequenced from one sample in a study of radiotherapy plus CTLA-4 blockade in lung cancer. Method: immunoSEQ multiplex PCR; TCRdb's copy keeps in-frame clones and lacks some. The top ten hold about 20% of the sample, which has roughly 75,000 clones, about 78% seen once. The material was peripheral blood, obtained from a patient treated with radiotherapy plus ipilimumab. The source of these receptors is a human donor with non-small cell lung cancer whose response to radiotherapy plus ipilimumab could not be evaluated. Some clones in this sample may be carry-over from other donors' samples.

CDR3 coding DNA: TGTGCCAGCAGCTTGCGGACAAGGTCTACCTGGCACTCTGGAAACACCATATATTTT. The encoded protein is CASSLRTRSTWHSGNTIYF. V is TRBV7-8 and J is TRBJ1-3; possibly TRBD1 for D (5 bases). The CDR3 is 19 amino acids. Trimming shortened V by 3 bases and J by 0 bases, and 21 bases separated the two germline ends. Germline V gene data show CDR1 as SGHVS and CDR2 as FQNEAQ. Full variable domain (rest looked up from reference TRBV7-8 and TRBJ1-3): GAGVSQSPRYKVAKRGQDVALRCDPISGHVSLFWYQQALGQGPEFLTYFQNEAQLDKSGLPSDRFFAERPEGSVSTLKIQRTQQEDSAVYLCASSLRTRSTWHSGNTIYFGEGSWLTVV.

The V and J genes are TRBV19 and TRBJ2-2; no reliable D call. The CDR3 extends over 17 amino acids. CDR1 and CDR2 (germline): LNHDA, SQIVND (reference sequence). Trimming stripped 0 bases from V and 2 bases from J, with 13 bases between. The DNA for the CDR3 is TGTGCCAGTAGTATAGAGTGGTTTGTGACAAACACCGGGGAGCTGTTTTTT. Translation gives CASSIEWFVTNTGELFF.

This sequence joins TRBV2 and TRBJ2-1; 10 bases align to TRBD1. Germline CDR1 SNHLY, CDR2 FYNNEI. V shed 4 bases, J shed 6 bases, and the junction held 18 bases outside the gene matches. The CDR3 is made up of 19 amino acids. CDR3 loop: CASSAQTGGAVGLGNEQFF. CDR3 DNA: TGTGCCAGCAGTGCGCAGACAGGGGGCGCAGTAGGGTTAGGCAATGAGCAGTTCTTC.

The chain carries TRBV2 and TRBJ2-1, with 7 bases that match TRBD1. The V segment lost 9 bases and the J segment 9 bases; nucleotides outside the gene matches: 14. CDR3 length: 14 amino acids. Per germline, CDR1 SNHLY and CDR2 FYNNEI. CDR3 bases: TGTGCCAGTCACCGGGACAGCCCCTTAGGTGAGCAGTTCTTC. This encodes CASHRDSPLGEQFF.

For the CDR3, the DNA is TGTGCCAGTAGTATAGGCGGTACTAACTATGGCTACACCTTC. It yields the protein CASSIGGTNYGYTF. The J gene is TRBJ1-2, the V gene TRBV19; D is undetermined. This CDR3 has 14 residues. Per the germline V gene, CDR1 is LNHDA and CDR2 is SQIVND (reference sequence). V was pared by 1 base and J by 0 bases, with 6 bases between.

This clone came up once. The rearrangement joins TRBV10-3 to TRBJ2-2, with TRBD2 matching over 16 bases. The ends lost 6 bases at V and 5 bases at J; junction bases unmatched: 3. Germline loops: CDR1 ENHRY, CDR2 SYGVKD. The CDR3 is 16 amino acids. Written as DNA, the CDR3 is TGTGCCATCAGGGGACTAGCGGGGGGGGAGACCGGGGAGCTGTTTTTT. Translation: CAIRGLAGGETGELFF.

The chain is built from TRBV19 and TRBJ1-5; D is undetermined. V lost 9 bases and J 3 bases, leaving 12 bases between the germline ends. Germline V gives CDR1 LNHDA, CDR2 SQIVND (reference sequence). The CDR3 extends over 13 amino acids. CDR3 amino acids: CASSLRVNQPQHF. The DNA for the CDR3 is TGTGCCAGCTCCTTAAGAGTCAATCAGCCCCAGCATTTT.

Comment on this clone: At one boundary the junction diverges from the germline segment, which might be a read error. The chain couples TRBV2 to TRBJ1-2; 9 bases map to TRBD1. The CDR3 has 16 residues. Germline CDR1 and CDR2: SNHLY and FYNNEI. The CDR3 sequence: CASSDQDGTGSGRMGF. The CDR3 DNA follows: TGTGCCAGCAGTGACCAGGACGGGACAGGGAGTGGTCGTATGGGCTTC.

The J gene is TRBJ2-5, the V gene TRBV18; D is undetermined. The V gene lost 4 bases and the J gene lost 1 base, with 7 bases spanning the gap. The V gene's germline CDR1 is KGHSH and CDR2 LQKENI. The CDR3 extends over 13 amino acids. The CDR3 DNA is TGTGCCAGCTCACGGCAGTTCCAAGAGACCCAGTACTTC. This gives the protein CASSRQFQETQYF.

This chain links TRBV11-2 with TRBJ2-7; 8 nucleotides align to TRBD1. Germline CDR1 and CDR2: SGHAT and FQNNGV. There are 13 residues in the CDR3. The trim removed 5 bases at V and 10 bases at J, leaving 10 bases unmatched. The CDR3 here is CASSLTPGQGQYF. As DNA, the CDR3 is TGTGCCAGCAGCCTCACCCCCGGACAGGGACAGTACTTC.

This clone was counted only a few times. The chain combines TRBV29-1 with TRBJ2-2; TRBD2 agrees at 7 bases. Germline V gene data show CDR1 as SQVTM and CDR2 as ANQGSEA. The J segment lost 5 bases and the V segment lost 8 bases, leaving 5 bases of the junction unmatched. This CDR3 region has 12 residues. This chain's CDR3 is CSTTGGTGELFF. CDR3 nucleotides: TGCAGCACCACCGGGGGGACCGGGGAGCTGTTTTTT.

J is TRBJ2-2 and V is TRBV4-1, with a possible D match to TRBD2 (6 bases). The V and J ends lost 5 bases and 9 bases respectively, with 19 bases between them. The CDR3 contains 15 residues. Germline loops: CDR1 MGHRA, CDR2 YSYEKL. CDR3 residues: CASSASWGRSRELFF. Written as DNA, the CDR3 is TGCGCCAGCAGCGCCTCATGGGGGAGGTCCCGGGAGCTGTTTTTT.

Concerning this clone: Sequence at one end of the junction differs from germline and may be a read error. The genes are TRBV19 and TRBJ1-6; D uncertain. This CDR3 is built from 14 residues. Germline CDR1 LNHDA, CDR2 SQIVND (reference sequence). The CDR3 DNA is TGTGCCAGTAGTATTATCCAGAGAGGTTCACCCCTCCGCTTT. It specifies CASSIIQRGSPLRF.

This clone was detected only once. The chain is built from TRBV5-1 and TRBJ2-3; 13 nucleotides line up with TRBD2. Germline V gene lookup returns CDR1 SGHRS and CDR2 YFSETQ. Losses at the gene ends were 4 bases for V and 4 bases for J; bases not matched to a gene: 6. This CDR3 spans 16 amino acids. In nucleotides, the CDR3 is TGCGCCAGCAGCCGCCGGACTAGCGGGGGTTCAGATACGCAGTATTTT. Protein product: CASSRRTSGGSDTQYF. Using reference TRBV5-1 and TRBJ2-3 for the parts outside the CDR3, the full variable domain is KAGVTQTPRYLIKTRGQQVTLSCSPISGHRSVSWYQQTPGQGLQFLFEYFSETQRNKGNFPGRFSGRQFSNSRSEMNVSTLELGDSALYLCASSRRTSGGSDTQYFGPGTRLTVL.

The CDR3 sequence is CASSLYGTTTDTQYF. The CDR3 DNA sequence: TGTGCCAGCAGTTTATATGGGACTACCACAGATACGCAGTATTTT. V is TRBV28 and J is TRBJ2-3; 7 bases are shared with TRBD2. The V and J ends lost 1 base and 2 bases, in that order; junction bases with no gene match: 3. Germline CDR1 reads MDHEN; CDR2 reads SYDVKM. This CDR3 is built from 15 residues.

Worth noting for this clone: The junction shows a germline mismatch at one end, possibly a read error. The chain recombines TRBV28 with TRBJ2-7, with D tentatively TRBD1 (8 bases). CDR3 size: 17 residues. The V gene's germline CDR1 is MDHEN and CDR2 SYDVKM. This chain's CDR3 is CAGSFRRTGRGYYEQYF. CDR3 nucleotides: TGTGCCGGCAGTTTCCGCAGGACAGGGAGGGGGTACTACGAGCAGTACTTC. The full variable domain, its missing parts supplied by reference TRBV28 and TRBJ2-7, is DVKVTQSSRYLVKRTGEKVFLECVQDMDHENMFWYRQDPGLGLRLIYFSYDVKMKEKGDIPEGYSVSREKKERFSLILESASTNQTSMYLCAGSFRRTGRGYYEQYFGPGTRLTVT.

The V gene is TRBV18, the J gene TRBJ1-5, with 9 bases that match TRBD1. The length of the CDR3 is 15 residues. The V gene's germline CDR1 is KGHSH and CDR2 LQKENI. The junction had 6 bases not matched to a gene; V was cut back by 2 bases and J by 7 bases. CDR3 region: CASSPAQGAQQPQHF. CDR3 DNA sequence: TGTGCCAGCTCACCAGCACAGGGGGCACAGCAGCCCCAGCATTTT.

The chain has TRBV5-4 and TRBJ2-3; possible D gene TRBD2, 6 bases. Deletions cut 4 bases from V and 1 base from J, with 16 bases between. Germline-derived CDR1 and CDR2 are SGHNT and YYREEE (reference sequence). The CDR3 is 16 amino acids. The CDR3 region has the DNA TGTGCCAGCAGCCGAGCGGGCGCAATGGGCACAGATACGCAGTATTTT. This gives the protein CASSRAGAMGTDTQYF.

The DNA for the CDR3 is TGTGCCAGCAGCTTTCGGCTAGGCGAGCAGTACTTC. Encoded protein: CASSFRLGEQYF. The J gene is TRBJ2-7, the V gene TRBV13; no firm D call. Germline-derived CDR1 and CDR2 are PRHDT and FYEKMQ (reference sequence). V dropped 3 bases and J dropped 6 bases, with 9 bases sitting between them. This CDR3 has 12 amino acids.

V gene TRBV5-6 combines with J gene TRBJ2-7; 9 bases map to TRBD1. CDR3 length equals 15 residues. Germline values: CDR1 SGHDT, CDR2 YYEEEE. After removal of 0 bases from V and 5 bases from J, the junction contained 6 bases not matched to a gene. CDR3 nucleotide sequence: TGTGCCAGCAGCTTGGTACAGGGGGCTGAGGACGAGCAGTACTTC. Translated, it gives CASSLVQGAEDEQYF.

This sequence joins TRBV27 and TRBJ1-5; 8 bases map to TRBD1. Germline CDR1 and CDR2: MNHEY and SMNVEV (reference sequence). Trimming removed 6 bases from V and 3 bases from J; junction bases left unmatched: 13. The CDR3 consists of 17 residues. The CDR3 DNA reads TGTGCCAGCAGCACTTGGCAGGGACAGGTCACCAATCAGCCCCAGCATTTT. It yields the protein CASSTWQGQVTNQPQHF.

CDR3 region: CASSSLDFGLGNEQFF. The CDR3 bases are TGTGCCAGCAGTTCCCTGGACTTTGGTCTAGGGAATGAGCAGTTCTTC. V and J are TRBV28 and TRBJ2-1, with a weak D call TRBD2 (5 bases). The CDR3 consists of 16 residues. Trimming took 4 bases from V and 7 from J, leaving 20 bases between them. Per germline, CDR1 MDHEN and CDR2 SYDVKM.